These 9 T cell receptor beta chains share one sample of origin, sequenced in a study of blood T cell repertoires in COVID-19. The protocol was immunoSEQ multiplex PCR, while the TCRdb copy is restricted to in-frame clones and leaves out a portion. The top ten clones hold 9% to 10% of a sample with roughly 70,000 clones, about four fifths of them seen once. Source material: peripheral blood. The receptor set was obtained from a human donor in a cohort sampled during active COVID-19.

The rearrangement links TRBV10-3 to TRBJ1-5, with D tentatively TRBD1 (6 bases). This CDR3 has 15 residues. The V gene lost 0 bases and the J gene lost 7 bases, with 13 bases spanning the gap. Germline assignment: CDR1 ENHRY and CDR2 SYGVKD. As DNA, the CDR3 is TGTGCCATCAGTGAGTCTGGACAGAGAACCCAGCCCCAGCATTTT. Protein: CAISESGQRTQPQHF.

J is TRBJ1-5 and V is TRBV2, with 7 bases lining up with TRBD1. The junction had 7 bases not matched to a gene; V was cut back by 7 bases and J by 7 bases. CDR1 and CDR2 from the germline V gene are SNHLY and FYNNEI. This CDR3 has 13 amino acids. CDR3 residues: CASKGALRQPQHF. The DNA for the CDR3 is TGTGCCAGCAAGGGGGCCTTGCGACAGCCCCAGCATTTT.

The J gene is TRBJ2-1, the V gene TRBV4-3; D gene unclear. The V and J ends lost 1 base and 5 bases respectively, with 21 bases between them. This CDR3 has 18 residues. The germline CDR1 and CDR2 sequences are LGHNA and YSLEER. This CDR3 reads CASSQAWAFTSPNNEQFF. CDR3 bases: TGCGCCAGCAGCCAAGCGTGGGCCTTTACCTCTCCTAACAATGAGCAGTTCTTC.

This clone occurred a few times. The chain links TRBV18 to TRBJ2-7; 10 bases align to TRBD2. Germline loops: CDR1 KGHSH, CDR2 LQKENI. This CDR3 region has 16 residues. The V and J ends lost 0 bases and 2 bases, in that order; junction bases with no gene match: 4. The CDR3 is CASSPPVSGRAYEQYF. The CDR3 nucleotides are TGTGCCAGCTCACCACCGGTGAGCGGGAGGGCCTACGAGCAGTACTTC.

This clone came up a few times. The genes are TRBV20-1 and TRBJ1-1; no clear D. V lost 2 bases and J 9 bases, leaving 7 bases between the germline ends. CDR3 size: 10 residues. The germline gives CDR1 DFQATT, CDR2 SNEGSKA (reference sequence). CDR3 nucleotide sequence: TGCAGTGCTAGACAGGTTCAAGCTTTCTTT. Its translation is CSARQVQAFF.

This clone was counted a single time. The CDR3 nucleotides are TGTGCCAGTAGTACACGACTAGGGGACAATGAGCAGTTCTTC. Protein: CASSTRLGDNEQFF. V gene TRBV19 combines with J gene TRBJ2-1; a possible D gene is TRBD2 (6 bases). CDR1 and CDR2 (germline): LNHDA, SQIVND (reference sequence). V gave up 4 bases and J gave up 5 bases, with 12 bases separating them. CDR3 length equals 14 residues.

The V gene is TRBV7-2, the J gene TRBJ2-7; 10 bases align to TRBD2. This CDR3 comprises 13 residues. J gave up 6 bases and V 5 bases, and 4 bases lay outside the gene matches. Looked up from germline, CDR1 is SGHTA and CDR2 is FQGNSA. CDR3 nucleotides: TGTGCCAGCAGCCTCATAGCGGGAGGCGAGCAGTACTTC. It codes for CASSLIAGGEQYF.

The CDR3 DNA sequence: TGTGCCAGCAGCCTCCGGGACAGGGAATCACCCCTCCACTTT. Translating it yields CASSLRDRESPLHF. The rearrangement uses TRBV3-1 (or the pseudogene TRBV3-2) and TRBJ1-6, with 9 bases lining up with TRBD1. V shed 4 bases and J 10 bases; nucleotides not matched to a gene: 5. CDR1 and CDR2 (germline): LGHDT, YNNKEL (reference sequence). The CDR3 is 14 residues long.

As for this clone: One junction end disagrees with the germline gene, perhaps due to a read error. The CDR3: CASSTSAYTDTQYF. The CDR3 bases are TGTGCCAGCAGTACTAGCGCATACACAGATACGCAGTATTTT. The V and J genes are TRBV19 and TRBJ2-3, with 7 positions matching TRBD2. This CDR3 is 14 amino acids long. Per the germline V gene, CDR1 is LNHDA and CDR2 is SQIVND (reference sequence).